Listed here are 26 T cell receptor beta chains from one sample, sequenced in a study of blood T cell repertoires in COVID-19. Sequenced by immunoSEQ multiplex PCR; TCRdb stores in-frame clones only, minus some. The repertoire has 95,000 to 150,000 clones, roughly 89% of them found once; the top ten carry roughly 4%. Sequencing input: peripheral blood. The origin of the receptors is a man between 35 and 55 years old with acute or convalescent COVID-19.

The chain uses TRBV5-1 and TRBJ2-1; 8 nucleotides line up with TRBD1. The junction had 13 bases not matched to a gene; V was cut back by 4 bases and J by 7 bases. This CDR3 spans 16 amino acids. Germline V gives CDR1 SGHRS, CDR2 YFSETQ. CDR3 nucleotide sequence: TGCGCCAGCAGCCTCGCGGGACAGGCCCCGACAAATGAGCAGTTCTTC. It codes for CASSLAGQAPTNEQFF.

The V and J genes are TRBV6-2 or TRBV6-3 and TRBJ2-1; 8 nucleotides align to TRBD2. Germline V CDR1 and CDR2: MNHEY, SVGEGT. There are 13 residues in the CDR3. Trimming took 4 bases from V and 9 from J; bases not matched to a gene: 5. DNA of the CDR3: TGTGCCAGCAGTTTCGAGCGGGAGTTTGAGCAGTTCTTC. It translates to CASSFEREFEQFF.

The chain recombines TRBV9 with TRBJ1-1; 7 positions agree with TRBD1. V dropped 7 bases and J dropped 3; count of bases not matched to a gene: 6. The CDR3 covers 13 residues. Germline V lookup: CDR1 SGDLS, CDR2 YYNGEE. In nucleotides, the CDR3 is TGTGCCAGCTCCCAGGGGGAATACACTGAAGCTTTCTTT. Amino acid sequence: CASSQGEYTEAFF. Combining the CDR3 with reference TRBV9 and TRBJ1-1 gives the whole variable domain DSGVTQTPKHLITATGQRVTLRCSPRSGDLSVYWYQQSLDQGLQFLIQYYNGEERAKGNILERFSAQQFPDLHSELNLSSLELGDSALYFCASSQGEYTEAFFGQGTRLTVV.

The rearrangement uses TRBV9 and TRBJ1-1; D perhaps matches TRBD1 (5 bases). This CDR3 contains 14 residues. The ends were cut back, 4 bases at V and 1 base at J, with 11 bases in the middle. The germline V gene has CDR1 SGDLS and CDR2 YYNGEE. The CDR3 DNA reads TGTGCCAGCAGCCCCCAGACAGAGAACACTGAAGCTTTCTTT. Protein product: CASSPQTENTEAFF.

This clone was seen only a few times. This same CDR3 is encoded by further DNA sequences in the sample. The J gene is TRBJ1-1, the V gene TRBV5-1, with 9 bases matching TRBD1. The CDR3 is made up of 15 amino acids. The V gene end was trimmed by 3 bases and the J gene end by 5 bases; junction bases not matched to a gene: 8. Germline CDR1 is SGHRS and CDR2 is YFSETQ. CDR3 residues: CASSWGQGLETEAFF. In DNA form, the CDR3 reads TGCGCCAGCAGCTGGGGACAGGGATTGGAGACTGAAGCTTTCTTT. The full variable domain, in which reference TRBV5-1 and TRBJ1-1 provide the parts outside the CDR3, is KAGVTQTPRYLIKTRGQQVTLSCSPISGHRSVSWYQQTPGQGLQFLFEYFSETQRNKGNFPGRFSGRQFSNSRSEMNVSTLELGDSALYLCASSWGQGLETEAFFGQGTRLTVV.

J is TRBJ2-7 and V is TRBV5-8; 7 bases are a match to TRBD1. CDR1 SGHTS and CDR2 YDEGEE come from the germline V gene. The CDR3 contains 13 residues. J lost 3 bases, V lost 4 bases, and 4 bases had no gene match. The CDR3 here is CASSHRDSYEQYF. For the CDR3, the DNA is TGTGCCAGCAGCCATAGGGACAGCTACGAGCAGTACTTC.

On this clone itself: The sample holds other DNA sequences that translate to the same CDR3. The V call is TRBV30, the J call TRBJ1-2; the D gene is possibly TRBD1 (5 bases). V lost 4 bases to trimming and J lost 4 bases, with 10 bases between them. CDR3 length: 12 residues. Germline V gives CDR1 GTSNPN, CDR2 SVGIG (reference sequence). CDR3 residues: CAWIGTGYGYTF. As DNA, the CDR3 is TGTGCCTGGATAGGTACAGGCTATGGCTACACCTTC.

The chain uses TRBV5-1 and TRBJ2-1; 12 nucleotides match TRBD2. The ends lost 0 bases at V and 2 bases at J; junction bases unmatched: 3. The germline V gene encodes CDR1 SGHRS and CDR2 YFSETQ. This CDR3 comprises 17 residues. The CDR3 DNA reads TGCGCCAGCAGCTTGGGACTAGCGGGAGAGCCCTACAATGAGCAGTTCTTC. Amino acid sequence: CASSLGLAGEPYNEQFF.

This clone was seen more than once but under ten times. The V gene is TRBV4-1, the J gene TRBJ1-2, with D unclear. The CDR3 sequence is 16 residues long. The germline gives CDR1 MGHRA, CDR2 YSYEKL. V lost 0 bases, J lost 4 bases, and 15 bases lay in between. The CDR3 loop reads CASSQDRSTNFYGYTF. The CDR3 DNA is TGCGCCAGCAGCCAAGATCGAAGCACCAACTTCTATGGCTACACCTTC.

A word on this clone: The junction departs from germline at one end; a sequencing error may be responsible. The V and J genes are TRBV5-6 and TRBJ1-1, with D possibly matching TRBD1 (6 bases). The CDR3 contains 14 residues. The germline CDR1 and CDR2 sequences are SGHDT and YYEEEE. The CDR3 DNA reads as TGTGCCAGCACCTTGGGACACTTGAACACTGAAGCTTTCTTT. Protein sequence: CASTLGHLNTEAFF.

V gene TRBV6-5 combines with J gene TRBJ2-5; TRBD1 is a possible D gene (5 bases). V was shortened by 6 bases and J by 2 bases, with 13 bases between the two germline ends. This CDR3 has 14 amino acids. CDR1 MNHEY and CDR2 SVGAGI come from the germline V gene. The CDR3: CASRAIRQQETQYF. Written as DNA, the CDR3 is TGTGCCAGCAGGGCGATCAGACAGCAAGAGACCCAGTACTTC.

The rearrangement joins TRBV5-1 to TRBJ2-7; TRBD1 aligns across 7 bases. This CDR3 comprises 13 residues. Germline-derived CDR1 and CDR2 are SGHRS and YFSETQ. The junction had 4 bases not matched to a gene; V was cut back by 4 bases and J by 3 bases. DNA for the CDR3: TGCGCCAGCAGCCTGACAGGGATCTACGAGCAGTACTTC. Encoded protein: CASSLTGIYEQYF.

This clone was seen once. The chain couples TRBV18 to TRBJ1-1; TRBD1 is a possible D gene (5 bases). This CDR3 has 14 residues. Looked up from germline, CDR1 is KGHSH and CDR2 is LQKENI. V lost 3 bases and J 5 bases, leaving 13 bases between the germline ends. CDR3 DNA: TGTGCCAGCTCACCGCGGTGGGAGGGGACTGAAGCTTTCTTT. Translated, it gives CASSPRWEGTEAFF.

V is TRBV6-5 and J is TRBJ1-2, with TRBD1 as a possible D gene (5 bases). V gave up 6 bases and J gave up 3 bases, with 14 bases separating them. This CDR3 contains 14 residues. Germline V gene sequence: CDR1 MNHEY, CDR2 SVGAGI. The CDR3 DNA follows: TGTGCCAGCAGGCCCCCGGGGGGATACTATGGCTACACCTTC. Translation: CASRPPGGYYGYTF.

The rearrangement joins TRBV18 to TRBJ2-1, with D maybe TRBD2 (6 bases). The V and J ends lost 0 bases and 8 bases respectively, with 11 bases between them. CDR3 size: 14 residues. Germline CDR1 and CDR2: KGHSH and LQKENI. CDR3 coding DNA: TGTGCCAGCTCACCACCGTCTGGCGGGGATGAGCAGTTCTTC. The encoded protein is CASSPPSGGDEQFF.

The chain employs TRBV19 and TRBJ2-1; D possibly corresponds to TRBD2 (6 bases). V was cut by 4 bases and J by 7 bases, with 17 bases left in between. This CDR3 contains 15 residues. CDR1 and CDR2 (germline): LNHDA, SQIVND (reference sequence). The CDR3 region has the DNA TGTGCCAGTAGTACGACGAAAGCGGGTGGGAATGAGCAGTTCTTC. Translating gives CASSTTKAGGNEQFF.

This clone showed up just once. V gene TRBV13 combines with J gene TRBJ2-5; 12 bases map to TRBD2. This CDR3 is built from 17 residues. J was trimmed by 3 bases and V by 3 bases; bases with no gene match: 8. Germline assignment: CDR1 PRHDT and CDR2 FYEKMQ (reference sequence). The CDR3 spells CASSLLAGGRPKETQYF. In DNA form, the CDR3 reads TGTGCCAGCAGCTTGCTAGCGGGAGGGCGCCCTAAAGAGACCCAGTACTTC.

This clone was found a few times. This chain links TRBV5-6 with TRBJ2-7; 10 bases line up with TRBD1. The CDR3 is made up of 15 amino acids. Germline assignment: CDR1 SGHDT and CDR2 YYEEEE. Trimming cost V 4 bases and J 9 bases; bases outside gene matches: 13. Here the CDR3 DNA reads TGTGCCAGCAGCCCGCCCGGGACAGGGGTCAATCGGCAGTACTTC. Translated: CASSPPGTGVNRQYF.

V and J are TRBV7-2 and TRBJ1-1; TRBD1 is a possible D gene (5 bases). Germline CDR1 SGHTA, CDR2 FQGNSA. This CDR3 region has 13 residues. The V and J ends lost 2 bases and 5 bases respectively, with 9 bases between them. CDR3 amino acids: CASSLPGRTEAFF. DNA of the CDR3: TGTGCCAGCAGCTTACCAGGGAGGACTGAAGCTTTCTTT. The full variable domain, with the rest looked up from reference TRBV7-2 and TRBJ1-1, is GAGVSQSPSNKVTEKGKDVELRCDPISGHTALYWYRQSLGQGLEFLIYFQGNSAPDKSGLPSDRFSAERTGGSVSTLTIQRTQQEDSAVYLCASSLPGRTEAFFGQGTRLTVV.

This rearrangement joins TRBV15 to TRBJ1-2, with TRBD1 matching over 12 bases. The CDR3 spans 16 residues. J was trimmed by 2 bases and V by 4 bases; bases with no gene match: 5. The germline CDR1 and CDR2 sequences are LNHNV and YYDKDF (reference sequence). The DNA for the CDR3 is TGTGCCACCAGCATCGATGGGACAGGGGGCAACTATGGCTACACCTTC. It encodes CATSIDGTGGNYGYTF.

The chain recombines TRBV6-6 with TRBJ1-1, with no clear D. The CDR3 length is 14 residues. The V gene lost 0 bases and the J gene lost 3 bases, with 8 bases spanning the gap. Germline assignment: CDR1 MNHNY and CDR2 SVGAGI (reference sequence). This chain's CDR3 is CASSYSAVDTEAFF. CDR3 DNA sequence: TGTGCCAGCAGTTACTCGGCAGTGGACACTGAAGCTTTCTTT.

The genes are TRBV5-1 and TRBJ2-3; no reliable D call. The CDR3 loop spans 14 amino acids. Germline lookup yields CDR1 SGHRS and CDR2 YFSETQ. V was trimmed by 4 bases and J by 4 bases, leaving 13 bases between them. The CDR3 nucleotides read TGCGCCAGCAGCCGCGAACCCGGGTCAGATACGCAGTATTTT. Translation: CASSREPGSDTQYF.

The rearrangement links TRBV3-1 (or the pseudogene TRBV3-2) to TRBJ2-3; 7 bases match TRBD1. V lost 4 bases and J lost 5; bases outside the gene matches: 9. The CDR3 is 15 residues long. Germline-derived CDR1 and CDR2 are LGHDT and YNNKEL (reference sequence). CDR3 in amino acids: CASSPLRQGGDTQYF. The CDR3 nucleotides are TGTGCCAGCAGCCCGTTAAGACAGGGCGGAGATACGCAGTATTTT.

This chain joins TRBV5-6 and TRBJ1-2, with 11 bases that match TRBD1. Germline V gene lookup returns CDR1 SGHDT and CDR2 YYEEEE. J lost 6 bases, V lost 0 bases, and 7 bases had no gene match. The CDR3 sequence is 16 residues long. This CDR3 is CASSLAWGQGGDGYTF. CDR3 coding DNA: TGTGCCAGCAGCTTGGCCTGGGGACAGGGGGGAGATGGCTACACCTTC.

The chain joins TRBV5-8 to TRBJ1-1; possibly TRBD1 for D (5 bases). This CDR3 is built from 14 residues. Germline V gene sequence: CDR1 SGHTS, CDR2 YDEGEE. The ends were cut back, 2 bases at V and 2 bases at J, with 10 bases in the middle. The DNA of the CDR3 is TGTGCCAGCAGCTTCAAGGGGTTTAACACTGAAGCTTTCTTT. It encodes CASSFKGFNTEAFF. Full variable domain (outside the CDR3, taken from reference TRBV5-8 and TRBJ1-1): EAGVTQSPTHLIKTRGQQATLRCSPISGHTSVYWYQQALGLGLQFLLWYDEGEERNRGNFPPRFSGRQFPNYSSELNVNALELEDSALYLCASSFKGFNTEAFFGQGTRLTVV.

V and J are TRBV2 and TRBJ2-3, with 12 nucleotides matching TRBD2. This CDR3 region has 15 residues. CDR1 SNHLY and CDR2 FYNNEI come from the germline V gene. V lost 5 bases, J lost 7 bases, and 7 bases stayed unmatched. This CDR3 reads CASSNLAGGTNTQYF. CDR3 DNA sequence: TGTGCCAGCAGTAATCTAGCGGGGGGGACGAATACGCAGTATTTT.